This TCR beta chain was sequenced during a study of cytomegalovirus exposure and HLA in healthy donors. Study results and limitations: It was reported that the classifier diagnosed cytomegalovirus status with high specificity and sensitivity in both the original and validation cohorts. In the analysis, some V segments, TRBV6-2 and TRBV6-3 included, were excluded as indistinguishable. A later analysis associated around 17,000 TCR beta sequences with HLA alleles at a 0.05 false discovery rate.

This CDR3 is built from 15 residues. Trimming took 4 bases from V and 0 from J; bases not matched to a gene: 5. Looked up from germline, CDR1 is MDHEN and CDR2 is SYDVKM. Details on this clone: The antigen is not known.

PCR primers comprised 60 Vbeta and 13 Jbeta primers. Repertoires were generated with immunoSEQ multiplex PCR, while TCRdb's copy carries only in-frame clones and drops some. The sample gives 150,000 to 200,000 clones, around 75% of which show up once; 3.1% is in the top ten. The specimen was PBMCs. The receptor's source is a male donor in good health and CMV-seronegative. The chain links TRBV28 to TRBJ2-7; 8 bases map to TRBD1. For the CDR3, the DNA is TGTGCCAGCAGTTGGGACAGGTGGGTCTCCTACGAGCAGTACTTC. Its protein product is CASSWDRWVSYEQYF.